One and the same sample provided the 21 T cell receptor beta chains below, sequenced in a study of control samples from healthy donors and cancer patients. TCRdb keeps only in-frame clones here, not all; method: immunoSEQ multiplex PCR. Found here are 150,000 to 200,000 clones, over 85% of them singletons; the top ten hold 1.4%. Sequenced sample: blood. These receptors were collected from a man aged 25 to 40 in good health.

Notes on this clone: At one boundary the junction diverges from the germline segment, which might be a read error. This specimen includes other DNA sequences encoding the same CDR3. The chain joins TRBV27 to TRBJ1-1, with D maybe TRBD1 (5 bases). The CDR3 is 13 amino acids. Germline CDR1 MNHEY, CDR2 SMNVEV (reference sequence). The CDR3 is CASSLLGGTEAFF. The CDR3 region has the DNA TGTGCCAGCAGTTTACTCGGTGGGACTGAGGCTTTCTTT.

The chain recombines TRBV7-2 with TRBJ1-5; D unclear. V was trimmed by 1 base and J by 9 bases, leaving 13 bases between them. The CDR3 spans 14 residues. Germline values: CDR1 SGHTA, CDR2 FQGNSA. The CDR3 sequence: CASSLDGSIGPQHF. The CDR3 bases are TGTGCCAGCAGCTTAGACGGGTCCATTGGGCCCCAGCATTTT.

The chain is built from TRBV3-1 (or the pseudogene TRBV3-2) and TRBJ1-5; D gene uncertain. CDR1 is LGHDT and CDR2 is YNNKEL in the germline V gene (reference sequence). V was pared by 0 bases and J by 5 bases, with 11 bases between. The CDR3 consists of 15 residues. CDR3 in DNA: TGTGCCAGCAGCCAAGATTGGGGAGTGGATCAGCCCCAGCATTTT. Translation gives CASSQDWGVDQPQHF.

The chain carries TRBV27 and TRBJ1-5; D uncertain. V was clipped by 2 bases and J by 6 bases, with 11 bases between them. Germline CDR1 and CDR2: MNHEY and SMNVEV (reference sequence). The CDR3 length is 14 residues. CDR3 protein: CASSLGGRGQPQHF. The DNA of the CDR3 is TGTGCCAGCAGTTTAGGCGGTCGCGGTCAGCCCCAGCATTTT.

The chain is built from TRBV30 and TRBJ1-6; D may be TRBD1 (5 bases). The V and J ends lost 8 bases and 9 bases respectively, with 17 bases between them. The CDR3 contains 13 residues. Germline CDR1 reads GTSNPN; CDR2 reads SVGIG (reference sequence). Written as DNA, the CDR3 is TGTGCCGCGGGACGGCGAGGGACTTCACCCCTCCACTTT. Protein: CAAGRRGTSPLHF.

J is TRBJ1-2 and V is TRBV5-6, with TRBD1 matching 7 bases. J gave up 8 bases and V 4 bases, and 14 bases lay outside the gene matches. This CDR3 region has 15 residues. Germline values: CDR1 SGHDT, CDR2 YYEEEE. CDR3 in amino acids: CASSNDRDYGYGYTF. CDR3 sequence (DNA): TGTGCCAGCAGCAACGACAGGGACTATGGATACGGCTACACCTTC.

CDR3 sequence: CASSVTPNTEAFF. CDR3 bases: TGTGCCAGCAGCGTGACACCCAACACTGAAGCTTTCTTT. The rearrangement uses TRBV12-3 or TRBV12-4 and TRBJ1-1; no firm D call. This CDR3 is 13 amino acids long. Deletions cut 6 bases from V and 2 bases from J, with 10 bases between.

The rearrangement links TRBV6-2 or TRBV6-3 to TRBJ1-2, with a weak D call TRBD1 (5 bases). This CDR3 region has 14 residues. The V end was cut by 0 bases, the J end by 4 bases, with 9 bases between. Germline lookup yields CDR1 MNHEY and CDR2 SVGEGT. The CDR3 loop reads CASSYSEGPYGYTF. The CDR3 region has the DNA TGTGCCAGCAGTTACTCGGAGGGACCCTATGGCTACACCTTC.

CDR3 in DNA: TGTGCCATCAAAGACAGAAGCTCCTATAATTCACCCCTCCACTTT. The encoded protein is CAIKDRSSYNSPLHF. V gene TRBV28 combines with J gene TRBJ1-6, with a tentative D call TRBD1 (5 bases). The CDR3 sequence is 15 residues long. Germline assignment: CDR1 MDHEN and CDR2 SYDVKM. V lost 10 bases and J 0 bases, leaving 13 bases between the germline ends.

This sequence joins TRBV2 and TRBJ1-2, with TRBD1 matching over 10 bases. Germline values: CDR1 SNHLY, CDR2 FYNNEI. Trimming took 6 bases from V and 4 from J; bases not matched to a gene: 8. The CDR3 contains 15 residues. The CDR3: CASRGTGVRGYGYTF. Here the CDR3 DNA reads TGTGCCAGCAGGGGGACAGGGGTCCGGGGCTATGGCTACACCTTC.

The chain uses TRBV4-2 and TRBJ2-7; the D gene could be TRBD1 or TRBD2 (5 bases each). CDR1 is LGHNA and CDR2 is YNFKEQ in the germline V gene. V lost 0 bases and J 3 bases, leaving 12 bases between the germline ends. This CDR3 contains 15 residues. In DNA form, the CDR3 reads TGTGCCAGCAGCCAAGATTGGGGGACGGACTACGAGCAGTACTTC. Residues: CASSQDWGTDYEQYF.

The rearrangement uses TRBV4-1 and TRBJ2-6, with 12 bases matching TRBD1. This CDR3 contains 20 residues. Germline V lookup: CDR1 MGHRA, CDR2 YSYEKL. V shed 0 bases and J 2 bases; nucleotides not matched to a gene: 8. CDR3 bases: TGCGCCAGCAGCCAAGACCCGAGCGGGACAGGGGGCGCTGGGGCCAACGTCCTGACTTTC. Its translation: CASSQDPSGTGGAGANVLTF.

V usage is TRBV6-2 or TRBV6-3 and J usage is TRBJ2-7; D tentatively reads TRBD1 or TRBD2 (5 bases each). The CDR3 loop spans 15 amino acids. V shed 6 bases and J shed 3 bases, with 18 bases lying between them. Germline assignment: CDR1 MNHEY and CDR2 SVGEGT. CDR3 in amino acids: CASSLQILRGYEQYF. CDR3 in DNA: TGTGCCAGCAGCCTACAAATACTGAGGGGCTACGAGCAGTACTTC.

The V call is TRBV9, the J call TRBJ2-1, with TRBD2 matching 8 bases. The germline V gene encodes CDR1 SGDLS and CDR2 YYNGEE. The V and J ends lost 7 bases and 8 bases, in that order; junction bases with no gene match: 17. CDR3 length: 16 amino acids. The CDR3 sequence is CASSHPGGVRGDEQFF. The CDR3 DNA reads TGTGCCAGCTCCCATCCCGGGGGGGTTAGAGGCGATGAGCAGTTCTTC.

This clone was counted between two and nine times. This rearrangement joins TRBV9 to TRBJ2-1, with TRBD2 matching over 10 bases. CDR3 length: 17 amino acids. V trimming: 3 bases; J trimming: 1 base; junction bases outside the gene matches: 7. Germline V gene sequence: CDR1 SGDLS, CDR2 YYNGEE. DNA of the CDR3: TGTGCCAGCAGCGCAACTAGCGGGGTGGTTTCCTACAATGAGCAGTTCTTC. Protein: CASSATSGVVSYNEQFF.

This chain uses TRBV6-2 or TRBV6-3 with TRBJ2-5; 9 nucleotides line up with TRBD2. Trimming cost V 2 bases and J 5 bases; bases outside gene matches: 18. The germline V gene encodes CDR1 MNHEY and CDR2 SVGEGT. The CDR3 runs to 19 residues. This chain's CDR3 is CASSYQRRWAGGPRETQYF. The CDR3 coding sequence is TGTGCCAGCAGTTACCAACGGAGGTGGGCGGGGGGGCCTAGGGAGACCCAGTACTTC.

The rearrangement uses TRBV7-2 and TRBJ2-3; 8 bases agree with TRBD1. The CDR3 totals 16 residues. V gave up 5 bases and J gave up 4 bases; unmatched junction bases: 11. Germline V gives CDR1 SGHTA, CDR2 FQGNSA. As DNA, the CDR3 is TGTGCCAGCAGCCCCAGGCCCCAGGGGGCCGCAGATACGCAGTATTTT. It codes for CASSPRPQGAADTQYF.

V is TRBV12-2 and J is TRBJ1-5; TRBD1 reflects the table's D call only, with no check against the DNA. TRBV12-2 has pseudogene status. The CDR3 contains 15 residues. The CDR3 here is CASRFSGTPYQPQHF. The CDR3 DNA reads as TGTGCAAGTCGCTTCTCTGGGACACCATATCAGCCCCAGCATTTT.

The chain uses TRBV3-1 (or the pseudogene TRBV3-2) and TRBJ2-6; 10 nucleotides match TRBD1. The CDR3 sequence is 16 residues long. With 4 bases clipped from V and 2 bases from J, the junction kept 2 bases outside the gene matches. Germline V lookup: CDR1 LGHDT, CDR2 YNNKEL (reference sequence). The CDR3 protein is CASSRGQGAGANVLTF. CDR3 in DNA: TGTGCCAGCAGCCGAGGACAGGGGGCTGGGGCCAACGTCCTGACTTTC.

The chain has TRBV6-5 and TRBJ2-3; TRBD2 matches at 11 bases. The trim removed 5 bases at V and 4 bases at J, leaving 5 bases unmatched. Germline CDR1 MNHEY, CDR2 SVGAGI. This CDR3 has 15 residues. CDR3 region: CASSSTSGSPDTQYF. DNA for the CDR3: TGTGCCAGCAGTAGCACTAGCGGGAGTCCAGATACGCAGTATTTT.

The chain recombines TRBV7-9 with TRBJ1-5; D is uncertain. This CDR3 spans 13 amino acids. The germline gives CDR1 SEHNR, CDR2 FQNEAQ (reference sequence). Trimming cost V 5 bases and J 3 bases, with 8 bases left between them. DNA of the CDR3: TGTGCCAGCAGCGTCGGGAACAATCAGCCCCAGCATTTT. Protein: CASSVGNNQPQHF.